The 2 T cell receptor beta chains reported below all come from one sample, sequenced in a study of a mutant IDH1 vaccine in newly diagnosed glioma. Their antigen targets remain unknown. The repertoire was sequenced with immunoSEQ multiplex PCR; TCRdb's copy has only in-frame clones and lacks some. The sample contains tens of thousands of clones, about 91% of which appear only once. As for time point: week 5, during vaccination. Vaccination comprised doses that each held 300 ug of mutant IDH1 20-mer peptide, plus topical imiquimod. Source: PBMCs, taken from a glioma patient whose treatment included an IDH1 peptide vaccine. Every receptor here comes from a woman aged 50 to 65 with glioma.

The gene calls are TRBV28 and TRBJ1-5; D unresolved. Trimming stripped 7 bases from V and 5 bases from J, with 9 bases between. The CDR3 extends over 12 amino acids. Germline V gene sequence: CDR1 MDHEN, CDR2 SYDVKM. The CDR3 DNA sequence: TGTGCCAGCACCTACGGGTATCAGCCCCAGCATTTT. Translated: CASTYGYQPQHF. The full variable domain, in which reference TRBV28 and TRBJ1-5 provide the parts outside the CDR3, is DVKVTQSSRYLVKRTGEKVFLECVQDMDHENMFWYRQDPGLGLRLIYFSYDVKMKEKGDIPEGYSVSREKKERFSLILESASTNQTSMYLCASTYGYQPQHFGDGTRLSIL.

The V call is TRBV28, the J call TRBJ1-1; D unclear. The CDR3 has 12 amino acids. V lost 11 bases and J 5 bases, leaving 15 bases between the germline ends. CDR1 MDHEN and CDR2 SYDVKM come from the germline V gene. CDR3 DNA: TGTGCCTCCTCCCTTGGGCTGACTGAAGCTTTCTTT. Translating it yields CASSLGLTEAFF. Full variable domain (rest looked up from reference TRBV28 and TRBJ1-1): DVKVTQSSRYLVKRTGEKVFLECVQDMDHENMFWYRQDPGLGLRLIYFSYDVKMKEKGDIPEGYSVSREKKERFSLILESASTNQTSMYLCASSLGLTEAFFGQGTRLTVV.